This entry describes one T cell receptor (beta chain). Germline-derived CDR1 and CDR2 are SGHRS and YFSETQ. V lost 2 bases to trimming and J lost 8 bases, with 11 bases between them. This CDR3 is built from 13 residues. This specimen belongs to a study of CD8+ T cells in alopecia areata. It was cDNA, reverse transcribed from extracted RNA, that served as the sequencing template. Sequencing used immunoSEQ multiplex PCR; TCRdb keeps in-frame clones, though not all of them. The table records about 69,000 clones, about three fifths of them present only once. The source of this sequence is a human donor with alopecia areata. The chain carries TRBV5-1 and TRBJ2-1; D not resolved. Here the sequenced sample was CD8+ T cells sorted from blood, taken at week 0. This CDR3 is CASSFKLRDEQFF. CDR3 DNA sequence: TGCGCCAGCAGCTTTAAGCTACGCGATGAGCAGTTCTTC.